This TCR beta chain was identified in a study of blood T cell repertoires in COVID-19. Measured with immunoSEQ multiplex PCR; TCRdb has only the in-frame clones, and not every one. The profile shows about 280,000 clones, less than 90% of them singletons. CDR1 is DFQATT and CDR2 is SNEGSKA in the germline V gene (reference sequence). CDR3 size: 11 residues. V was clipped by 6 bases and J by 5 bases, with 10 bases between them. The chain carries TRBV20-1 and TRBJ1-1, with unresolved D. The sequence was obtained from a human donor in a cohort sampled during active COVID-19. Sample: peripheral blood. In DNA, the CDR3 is TGCAGTGCCCAGAGGCGGACTGAAGCTTTCTTT. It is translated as CSAQRRTEAFF.